The TCR beta chain described here comes from a study of blood T cells in healthy people across ages. Germline V gives CDR1 MNHEY, CDR2 SVGAGI. Trimming removed 5 bases from V and 6 bases from J, with 11 bases in between. CDR3 length equals 12 residues. This clonotype was recorded at least ten times. It was with a sample-barcoded 5' primer and a J-beta primer mix that a second PCR of roughly 7 to 12 cycles was run. TCRdb re-called the 5' RACE reads through MiXCR, storing one row per CDR3 protein. Of 1.5 million to 2 million distinct CDR3 sequences detected, just under 50% appear once; the ten largest clones hold around 2.1%.

Sequences were obtained from blood. J is TRBJ2-7 and V is TRBV6-5; D may be TRBD1 (6 bases). This clonotype was sampled from a woman between 40 and 50 years old in good health. The CDR3 here is CASSPGQPEQYF. CDR3 bases: TGTGCCAGCAGTCCCGGACAGCCCGAGCAGTACTTC.